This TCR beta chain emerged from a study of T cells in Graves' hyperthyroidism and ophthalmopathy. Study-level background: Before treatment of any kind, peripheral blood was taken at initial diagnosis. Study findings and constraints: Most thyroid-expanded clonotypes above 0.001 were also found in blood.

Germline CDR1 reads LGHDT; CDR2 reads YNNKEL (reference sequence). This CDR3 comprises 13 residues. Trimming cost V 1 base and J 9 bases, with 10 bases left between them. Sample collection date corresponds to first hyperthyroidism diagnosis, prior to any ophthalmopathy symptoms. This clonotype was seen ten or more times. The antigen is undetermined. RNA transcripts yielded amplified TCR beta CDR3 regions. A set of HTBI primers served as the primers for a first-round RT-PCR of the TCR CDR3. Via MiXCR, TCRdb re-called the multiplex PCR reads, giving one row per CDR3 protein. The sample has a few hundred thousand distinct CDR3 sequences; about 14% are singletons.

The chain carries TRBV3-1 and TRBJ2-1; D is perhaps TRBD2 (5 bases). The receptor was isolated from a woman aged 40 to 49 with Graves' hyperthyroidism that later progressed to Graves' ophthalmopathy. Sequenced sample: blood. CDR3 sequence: CASSQGPGGEQFF. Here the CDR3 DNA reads TGTGCCAGCAGCCAAGGACCCGGAGGTGAGCAGTTCTTC.